This T cell receptor (beta chain) was profiled in a study of cytomegalovirus exposure and HLA in healthy donors. Turning to the study itself: Within the Caucasian-associated ancestry cluster were roughly 81% of the roughly 430 genotyped donors.

With V trimmed by 2 bases and J by 3 bases, 7 bases remained unmatched. This CDR3 comprises 16 residues. Germline V gene sequence: CDR1 KGHSH, CDR2 LQKENI. This PCR relied on a set of 60 Vbeta primers and 13 Jbeta primers. Methods used by the authors: Later analysis identified 88 million or so unique TCR beta chains, 9 million to 12 million shared. Clones were sequenced by immunoSEQ multiplex PCR, and TCRdb holds only the in-frame ones, with some missing. The V and J calls and clone size were taken over from that table, and D and trimming were inferred from the DNA. The sample lists 150,000 to 200,000 clones, about 75% occurring once. Unrecorded immune exposures were likely, despite nominal health at sampling.

The sequencing sample was made of PBMCs. The origin of this receptor is a man aged 35-49 years in good health and CMV-seropositive. This chain uses TRBV18 with TRBJ2-7; TRBD2 agrees at 10 bases. The CDR3 DNA sequence: TGTGCCAGCTCACCATCTAGCGGGAGAGTAAACTACGAGCAGTACTTC. Its protein is CASSPSSGRVNYEQYF. Full variable domain (remainder filled in from reference TRBV18 and TRBJ2-7): NAGVMQNPRHLVRRRGQEARLRCSPMKGHSHVYWYRQLPEEGLKFMVYLQKENIIDESGMPKERFSAEFPKEGPSILRIQQVVRGDSAAYFCASSPSSGRVNYEQYFGPGTRLTVT.